This is a list of T cell receptor beta chains from one sample in a study of T cell responses to AZD1222 COVID-19 vaccine. TCRdb keeps only in-frame clones here, not all; method: immunoSEQ multiplex PCR. The sample lists about 140,000 clones; 88% were seen once. Material: peripheral blood, obtained 28 days after the second AZD1222 dose. The receptors here all came from an adult who received the AZD1222 COVID-19 vaccine. Both conserved end residues are part of each CDR3. D genes are given only for firm matches. Only some rows state a clone size, as once, few, many or a class for expanded clones.

V gene	D gene	J gene	clone size	CDR3 DNA	CDR3 protein
TRBV11-2	TRBD2	TRBJ2-7	-	TGTGCCAGCAGCCCGGGACTAGATGCCTACGAGCAGTACTTC	CASSPGLDAYEQYF
TRBV27	-	TRBJ1-4	-	TGTGCCAGCAGTCTCGAAAAACTGTTTTTT	CASSLEKLFF
TRBV7-2	-	TRBJ1-2	-	TGTGCCAGCAGCTTAGAACCAAGAGCTAACTATGGCTACACCTTC	CASSLEPRANYGYTF
TRBV28	-	TRBJ1-6	-	TGTGCCAGCACCTCAGGTGGGACGGGTACACTAGGGGGTTCACCCCTCCACTTT	CASTSGGTGTLGGSPLHF
TRBV7-9	-	TRBJ1-2	once	TGTGCCAGCAGCCCAACAGGAGGGGTGGACTATGGCTACACCTTC	CASSPTGGVDYGYTF
TRBV2	-	TRBJ2-5	-	TGTGCCAGCAGGGGGGATAGGTACCAAGAGACCCAGTACTTC	CASRGDRYQETQYF
TRBV5-1	-	TRBJ2-7	-	TGCGCCAGCAGCTTGGGAGGGAGGTCCGACGAGCAGTACTTC	CASSLGGRSDEQYF
TRBV7-8	TRBD1	TRBJ2-7	-	TGTGCCAGCAGCCGAGGACAGGGGTTATCTTCGGGCGAGCAGTACTTC	CASSRGQGLSSGEQYF
TRBV28	-	TRBJ1-1	-	TGTGCCAGCAGTTTATTGGGGGGTTCGAACACTGAAGCTTTCTTT	CASSLLGGSNTEAFF
TRBV14	TRBD2	TRBJ2-1	-	TGTGCCAGCAGCCAACTCCTAGCGGGAAAAGGCAATGAGCAGTTCTTC	CASSQLLAGKGNEQFF
TRBV19	TRBD1	TRBJ2-2	-	TGTGCCAGTAGTAGCCGGACAGGGTACAGGGAGCTGTTTTTT	CASSSRTGYRELFF
TRBV5-1	-	TRBJ2-3	-	TGCGCCAGCAGCTTCAGTCTTAGCACAGATACGCAGTATTTT	CASSFSLSTDTQYF
TRBV6-5	TRBD2	TRBJ2-1	few	TGTGCCAGCATTGGGACTAGCGGGAGAAGCGAGCAGTTCTTC	CASIGTSGRSEQFF
TRBV9	-	TRBJ2-5	-	TGTGCCAGCAGCGGACGAATCGAGCGGCCGTCCGAAGTTACCCAGTACTTC	CASSGRIERPSEVTQYF
TRBV2	TRBD1	TRBJ1-2	once	TGTGCCAGCAGTGAGGGACAGGGACACTATGGCTACACCTTC	CASSEGQGHYGYTF
TRBV19	-	TRBJ2-2	-	TGTGCCAGTAGTCATGGGGGTGACCGGGAGCTGTTTTTT	CASSHGGDRELFF
TRBV6-5	TRBD1	TRBJ1-2	-	TGTGCCAGCAGCCCGGACAGGATAAACTATGGCTACACCTTC	CASSPDRINYGYTF
TRBV18	-	TRBJ1-2	-	TGTGCCAGCTCACCACTTGAAGGGATTCATGGCTACACCTTC	CASSPLEGIHGYTF
TRBV6-2/TRBV6-3	TRBD1	TRBJ2-3	few	TGTGCCAGCAGTTATGATGGGACAGGGGGCACAGATACGCAGTATTTT	CASSYDGTGGTDTQYF
TRBV9	-	TRBJ2-1	-	TGTGCCAGCAGCGTAGCGGGGGCCACTTCGGGGGAGCAGTTCTTC	CASSVAGATSGEQFF
TRBV19	TRBD1	TRBJ2-5	-	TGTGCCAGTAGTATTGATGGAGGGACAGGGATTCAAGAGACCCAGTACTTC	CASSIDGGTGIQETQYF
TRBV28	-	TRBJ1-2	-	TGTGCCAGCGAAGACAGCGCTAACTATGGCTACACCTTC	CASEDSANYGYTF
TRBV18	-	TRBJ1-1	-	TGTGCCAGCTCACCTCGACGGACGAACACTGAAGCTTTCTTT	CASSPRRTNTEAFF
TRBV13	-	TRBJ1-3	-	TGTGCCAGCAGCGTTCCACCCAGGCAGACTGGAAACACCATATATTTT	CASSVPPRQTGNTIYF
TRBV28	-	TRBJ2-7	-	TGTGCCAGCAGTTTGCCCGAGGGTCCGGCACGCTGGGAGCAGTACTTC	CASSLPEGPARWEQYF
TRBV15	-	TRBJ2-5	-	TGTGCCACCAGCAGCCTTAATCGAAACCAAGAGACCCAGTACTTC	CATSSLNRNQETQYF
TRBV4-1	TRBD1	TRBJ1-1	-	TGCGCCAGCAGCCACCCGACAGGGGTGAACACTGAAGCTTTCTTT	CASSHPTGVNTEAFF
TRBV10-1	TRBD2	TRBJ2-3	-	TGCGCCAGCAGCCCTTTAGCGGGAGGGGACACAGATACGCAGTATTTT	CASSPLAGGDTDTQYF
TRBV28	TRBD1	TRBJ1-6	-	TGTGCCAGCCTTAGACAGGGTTTGGCCCTCCACTTT	CASLRQGLALHF
TRBV28	-	TRBJ2-7	once	TGTGCCAGCAGTGGCTGGGTCGAGCAGTACTTC	CASSGWVEQYF
TRBV18	TRBD2	TRBJ2-1	-	TGTGCCAGCTCTACCACCCTGGCTAGCGGGACCTACAATGAGCAGTTCTTC	CASSTTLASGTYNEQFF
TRBV27	-	TRBJ1-2	once	TGTGCCAGCAGTCCCCCGGGGCACTATGGCTACACCTTC	CASSPPGHYGYTF
TRBV9	TRBD1	TRBJ1-1	-	TGTGCCAGCAGCGCCCGACAGGGTATGAACACTGAAGCTTTCTTT	CASSARQGMNTEAFF
TRBV11-3	TRBD2	TRBJ2-1	-	TGTGCCAGCAGCTTAGGGACTAGCGGGAGATGGGAGCAGTTCTTC	CASSLGTSGRWEQFF
TRBV30	-	TRBJ1-3	-	TGTGCCTGGACCCGGACACAACAGGGAAACACCATATATTTT	CAWTRTQQGNTIYF
TRBV4-2	-	TRBJ1-5	-	TGTGCCAGCAGCCTCCCGGGCGGTCAGCCCCAGCATTTT	CASSLPGGQPQHF
TRBV19	-	TRBJ2-1	-	TGTGCCAGTAATGACGGGAGTACGGTCGATGAGCAGTTCTTC	CASNDGSTVDEQFF
TRBV7-8	-	TRBJ1-2	-	TGTGCCAGCAGCCAAACTACTAACTATGGCTACACCTTC	CASSQTTNYGYTF
TRBV5-6	-	TRBJ2-6	-	TGTGCCAGCAGCCACGCAGGAGAAGCTGGGGCCAACGTCCTGACTTTC	CASSHAGEAGANVLTF
TRBV5-1	TRBD1	TRBJ1-6	-	TGCGCCAGCAGTCCTGGACAGGGGCTAACTAATTCACCCCTCCACTTT	CASSPGQGLTNSPLHF
TRBV21-1	-	TRBJ1-1	-	TGTGCCAGCAGCAAACGGACAGGGCGCATGAACACTGAAGCTTTCTTT	CASSKRTGRMNTEAFF
TRBV18	TRBD1	TRBJ2-7	-	TGTGCCAGCTCAGCAAGAGGACAGGGGACCACACCTTCCTACGAGCAGTACTTC	CASSARGQGTTPSYEQYF
TRBV7-2	-	TRBJ2-1	-	TGTGCCAGCAGCTTGGGTATGGCGGGGGCTGAGCAGTTCTTC	CASSLGMAGAEQFF
TRBV6-6	TRBD2	TRBJ2-1	-	TGTGCCAGCAGCACTCTAGCGGGGGGGGTCAATGAGCAGTTCTTC	CASSTLAGGVNEQFF
TRBV6-5	-	TRBJ2-7	-	TGTGCCAGCAGTCGAGGACAGTACGAGCAGTACTTC	CASSRGQYEQYF
TRBV5-1	-	TRBJ1-2	-	TGCGCCAGCGGAGACTCAGGGGTAGGCGGCTACACCTTC	CASGDSGVGGYTF
TRBV4-1	-	TRBJ1-3	-	TGCGCCTCAAGGTCAGCCGGTGGCGGACGCACCATATATTTT	CASRSAGGGRTIYF
TRBV5-6	-	TRBJ2-1	once	TGTGCCAGCAGCTTGGACCGACGCTCCTACAATGAGCAGTTCTTC	CASSLDRRSYNEQFF
TRBV6-6	-	TRBJ2-7	-	TGTGCCAGCAGTTACCTCACCGGCAGCCGCACCTACGAGCAGTACTTC	CASSYLTGSRTYEQYF
TRBV7-8	-	TRBJ1-5	-	TGTGCCAGCAGCTTAGCGCTCGGGGCCAATCAGCCCCAGCATTTT	CASSLALGANQPQHF
TRBV24-1	TRBD1	TRBJ1-3	few	TGTGCCACCAGTGATCCATCCATGGGACAGATTGGAAACACCATATATTTT	CATSDPSMGQIGNTIYF
TRBV3-1/TRBV3-2	TRBD2	TRBJ2-7	-	TGTGCCAGCAGCTTTGGGACTAGCGGGAACCGGGCCTACGAGCAGTACTTC	CASSFGTSGNRAYEQYF